This TCR beta chain was sequenced for a study of T cells in Graves' hyperthyroidism and ophthalmopathy. Study-level findings and limits: Ophthalmopathy was predicted by the model a median of 6.5 months ahead of onset.

Germline V gives CDR1 MNHEY, CDR2 SVGAGI. The CDR3 consists of 15 residues. Deletions cut 4 bases from V and 1 base from J, with 10 bases between. There are many counts of this clonotype. Its antigen remains unidentified. Using RNA transcripts as the source, TCR beta CDR3 regions were amplified. Initially, a first-round RT-PCR of the TCR CDR3 employed the HTBI primer set. TCRdb used MiXCR to reprocess the multiplex PCR reads, holding one entry per CDR3 protein. The sample records hundreds of thousands of distinct CDR3 sequences, almost 25% being singletons. The specimen was blood. The V call is TRBV6-5, the J call TRBJ2-2, with D perhaps matching TRBD1 (5 bases). The source of this sequence is a woman between 40 and 50 years old with Graves' ophthalmopathy. The CDR3 is CASSFFRENTGELFF. The DNA of the CDR3 is TGTGCCAGCAGTTTTTTCAGGGAGAACACCGGGGAGCTGTTTTTT.